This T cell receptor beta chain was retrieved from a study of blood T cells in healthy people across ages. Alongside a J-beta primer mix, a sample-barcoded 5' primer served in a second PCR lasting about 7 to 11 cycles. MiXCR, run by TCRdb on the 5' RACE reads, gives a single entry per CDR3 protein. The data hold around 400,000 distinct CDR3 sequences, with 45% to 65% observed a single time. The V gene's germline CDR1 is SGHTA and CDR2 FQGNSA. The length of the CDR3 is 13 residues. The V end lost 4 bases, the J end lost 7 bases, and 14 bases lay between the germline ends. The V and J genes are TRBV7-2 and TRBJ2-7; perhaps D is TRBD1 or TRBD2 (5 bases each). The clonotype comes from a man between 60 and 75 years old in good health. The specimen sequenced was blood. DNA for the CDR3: TGTGCCAGCAGCTCGGGACCTAACAATGAGCAGTACTTC. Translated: CASSSGPNNEQYF.